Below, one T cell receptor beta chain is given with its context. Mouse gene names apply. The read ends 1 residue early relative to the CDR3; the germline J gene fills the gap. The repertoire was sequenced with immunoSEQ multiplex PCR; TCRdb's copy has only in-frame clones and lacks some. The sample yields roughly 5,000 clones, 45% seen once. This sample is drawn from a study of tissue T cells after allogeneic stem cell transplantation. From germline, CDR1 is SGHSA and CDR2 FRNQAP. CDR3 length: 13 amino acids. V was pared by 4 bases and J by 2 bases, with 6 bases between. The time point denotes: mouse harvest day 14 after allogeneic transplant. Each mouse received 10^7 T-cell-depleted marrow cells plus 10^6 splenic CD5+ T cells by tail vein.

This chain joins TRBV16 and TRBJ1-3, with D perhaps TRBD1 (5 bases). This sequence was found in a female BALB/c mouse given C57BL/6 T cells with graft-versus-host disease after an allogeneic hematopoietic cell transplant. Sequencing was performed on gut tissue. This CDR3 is CASSSRAGNTLYF. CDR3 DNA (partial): TGTGCAAGCAGCTCCAGGGCTGGAAATACGCTCTAT.